This section outlines one T cell receptor (beta chain) sequence together with its context. Its specificity is unknown. The sample comes from a study of CD8+ T cells in alopecia areata. General study points: Many expanded lesional clones persisted in scalp and blood during tofacitinib.

cDNA prepared by RNA extraction and subsequent reverse transcription served as the template for sequencing. The assay was immunoSEQ multiplex PCR, and TCRdb's table has in-frame clones only and misses some. Among 250,000 to 350,000 clones, about 60% were seen once, and the ten largest hold more than 0.85%. The CDR3 is made up of 15 amino acids. Germline loops: CDR1 MGHRA, CDR2 YSYEKL. Deletions cut 3 bases from V and 5 bases from J, with 17 bases between. Treatment defined: oral pan-JAK inhibitor, 5-10 mg twice daily. Patients with alopecia areata provided lesional scalp punch biopsies as well as peripheral blood.

The chain joins TRBV4-1 to TRBJ2-7; D unclear. The sample consisted of CD4+ T cells sorted from blood, taken at roughly week 52, from a patient treated with tofacitinib. This sequence originates from a human donor with alopecia areata. This CDR3 reads CASSQLTSLAHEQYF. The CDR3 DNA follows: TGCGCCAGCAGCCAGCTTACCTCTCTGGCTCACGAGCAGTACTTC.